The source of this TCR beta chain is a study of post-analysis software for immune sequencing data. Note on this clonotype: Its target is unknown.

Study-wide findings and caveats: Patients carried a handful of TRBV segments more frequently than controls did, and TRBV5-6, TRBV5-1 and TRBV20-1 were among them. The F measure placed samples prepared in the same batch into strongly shared clusters.

This CDR3 spans 17 amino acids. Trimming removed 4 bases from V and 5 bases from J, with 20 bases in between. Germline values: CDR1 KGHDR, CDR2 SFDVKD. cDNA libraries of TCR beta carried unique molecular identifiers. One entry per CDR3 protein, called by TCRdb with MiXCR from the PCR reads. The data contain roughly 570,000 distinct CDR3 sequences, approximately 31% of them seen just once; the ten biggest clones take up approximately 6%. The chain carries TRBV24-1 and TRBJ2-1; tentatively, D is TRBD2 (6 bases). This TCR came from a girl between 2 and 17 years old with multiple sclerosis. Sequencing was carried out using blood. CDR3 sequence reads: CATSDSRGGGLDNEQFF. The CDR3 bases are TGTGCCACCAGTGACTCCCGGGGTGGGGGACTCGACAATGAGCAGTTCTTC.